This TCR beta chain was found in a study of T cells in Graves' hyperthyroidism and ophthalmopathy (dated by TCRdb to the late 2010s). Concerning the study at large: A discovery cohort of around 100 patients, approximately 45 with Graves' ophthalmopathy and roughly 59 with stable Graves' hyperthyroidism, was used to find distinguishing TCR V-J signatures. The approximately 95 discovery patients were divided at random into training and test sets in a 7:3 ratio. Thyroid tissue and blood T-cell repertoires from six Graves' hyperthyroidism patients were also compared in the study. Whether ophthalmopathy could be predicted prospectively was tested in an independent validation cohort made up of roughly 19 hyperthyroidism patients plus 17 patients who later progressed to ophthalmopathy. Once sampling was done, hyperthyroidism patients were given methimazole at a starting dose of 30 mg daily, whereas ophthalmopathy patients were given high-dose intravenous methylprednisolone. The paper describes TCR Vbeta CDR3 sequencing of about 140 peripheral blood samples, made up of around 41 ophthalmopathy patients, over 70 hyperthyroidism patients and about 17 progressor patients. What the authors observed across the whole study: A 13 V-J signature model separated ophthalmopathy from stable hyperthyroidism, with approximately 87% sensitivity and roughly 81% specificity in cross-validation and 80%/75% in testing. In validation, the model predicted progression to ophthalmopathy a median of about 6 months before onset, with approximately 70% sensitivity and roughly 79% specificity. Most expanded thyroid clonotypes (frequency above 0.001) were also detected in blood, suggesting blood repertoires may reflect thyroid immune responses. No statistical method was used to set the sample size in advance, and investigators knew the group allocation.

The TCR beta CDR3 regions were amplified from RNA transcripts. The first round of RT-PCR for the TCR CDR3 was performed with the HTBI primer set and the Qiagen OneStep RT-PCR kit. A second multiplex PCR round built the libraries, followed by size selection and purification. The libraries were sequenced on an Illumina HiSeq2000 using paired-end 100 bp reads. As for the authors' bioinformatics: SOAPnuke was used to process the raw data, removing reads that contained adapters or uncalled bases, had a mean Phred below 15, or lacked an exact match to the constant primer or identifier. COPE v1.2.5 was used to merge high-quality paired reads, and clonotypes were defined as unique nucleotide sequences. Clonotypes were aligned to IMGT TRBV, TRBD and TRBJ reference segments using MiTCR v1.1. The analysis included only V-J combinations with a frequency above 0.0001, which together covered 99% to 99.2% of the repertoires. A TCS score was defined as the ratio between F50 (clonal expansion) and ExV (chaos), using BLOSUM62-based TCRdist between CDR3 peptides within each V-J. Welch's t-statistics and random forest reduced 514 V-J features to 10 to 15, which were used in a naive Bayes classifier (R e1071). Thyroid-blood repertoire similarity was quantified with the Morisita-Horn index. Clones were called with MiXCR by TCRdb after fastp trimmed the public reads at Q25, and only in-frame beta chains were retained. Rows are combined by CDR3 protein, so each entry shows the most common genes and DNA. These V and J calls are TCRdb output, not the study's own analysis. A total of 600,000 to 700,000 distinct CDR3 sequences appear in this sample, about 45% of them only once. About 7.2% of the sample is taken by the ten largest.

Via the germline V gene, CDR1 is SGHTA and CDR2 FQGNSA. There are 15 amino acids in the CDR3, from cysteine to phenylalanine inclusive. The CDR3 DNA has 45 bases and is translated from base 1. Germline trimming: 4 bases from V, 8 bases from J; junction bases outside gene matches: 9. With regard to this clonotype: Its cognate antigen has yet to be identified. No base-level quality is on record; no much larger clone is a single base apart.

Exclusion was applied to patients with uncontrolled infections, other autoimmune diseases, pregnancy or lactation. Diagnoses relied on clinical symptoms, serum thyroxine and TRAb, thyroid ultrasound and orbital computed tomography. Total RNA was extracted with Trizol reagent, and quality was checked on an Agilent 2100 Bioanalyzer. The sequence links TRBV7-2 to TRBJ2-7; TRBD2 agrees with 12 junctional bases. The sample comprised peripheral blood or thyroid tissue (not recorded which). This clonotype was sampled from an adult man with Graves' disease, either hyperthyroidism or ophthalmopathy (not recorded which). The DNA reads TGTGCCAGCAGCTACCCCGGGACTAGCGGGTCACAGCAGTACTTC. It specifies CASSYPGTSGSQQYF.